This T cell receptor beta chain stems from a study of blood T cell repertoires in COVID-19. Background on the study: Sites across the United States, Italy and Spain contributed samples from acute and convalescent COVID-19. Nucleic acid was either cDNA or gDNA, and it came from T cells, B-cell-depleted T cells, or PBMCs.

Seattle patient enrollment occurred during active infection, with longitudinal follow-up thereafter. Authors' data handling: Amplification with reference gene primers provided the estimates of nucleated cell counts. The data were produced by immunoSEQ multiplex PCR, yet TCRdb's version contains in-frame clones alone and is incomplete. That table supplies the V and J calls and clone size; D and trimming were determined from the DNA. The sample carries approximately 250,000 clones, 75% to 90% recorded once. This CDR3 spans 14 amino acids. Germline V gene lookup returns CDR1 SNHLY and CDR2 FYNNEI. Deletions cut 0 bases from V and 8 bases from J, with 13 bases between.

Material for sequencing was peripheral blood. The TCR originated in a woman in her sixties or seventies with COVID-19, enrolled during active disease. This sequence joins TRBV2 and TRBJ1-2, with D possibly TRBD1 on 6 matching bases. CDR3 nucleotides: TGTGCCAGCAGTGAAGCTATGGGGGCGGAAGGCTACACCTTC. It encodes CASSEAMGAEGYTF.